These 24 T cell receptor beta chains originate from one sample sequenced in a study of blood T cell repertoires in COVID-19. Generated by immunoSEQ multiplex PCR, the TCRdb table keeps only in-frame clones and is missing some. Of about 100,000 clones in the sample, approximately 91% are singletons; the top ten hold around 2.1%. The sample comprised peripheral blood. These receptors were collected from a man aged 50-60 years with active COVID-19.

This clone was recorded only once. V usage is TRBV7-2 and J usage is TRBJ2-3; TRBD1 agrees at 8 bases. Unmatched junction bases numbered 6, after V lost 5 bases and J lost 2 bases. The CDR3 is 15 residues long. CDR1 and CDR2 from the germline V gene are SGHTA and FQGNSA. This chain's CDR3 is CASSPGTGNTDTQYF. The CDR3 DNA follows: TGTGCCAGCAGCCCAGGGACAGGCAACACAGATACGCAGTATTTT. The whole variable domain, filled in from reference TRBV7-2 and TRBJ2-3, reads GAGVSQSPSNKVTEKGKDVELRCDPISGHTALYWYRQSLGQGLEFLIYFQGNSAPDKSGLPSDRFSAERTGGSVSTLTIQRTQQEDSAVYLCASSPGTGNTDTQYFGPGTRLTVL.

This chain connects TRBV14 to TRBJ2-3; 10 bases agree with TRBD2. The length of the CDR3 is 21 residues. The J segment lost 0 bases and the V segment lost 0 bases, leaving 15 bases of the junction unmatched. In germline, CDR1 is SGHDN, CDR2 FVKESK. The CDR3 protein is CASSQDGIRASGSLSTDTQYF. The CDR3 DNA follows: TGTGCCAGCAGCCAAGATGGTATAAGGGCTAGCGGGAGTCTAAGCACAGATACGCAGTATTTT.

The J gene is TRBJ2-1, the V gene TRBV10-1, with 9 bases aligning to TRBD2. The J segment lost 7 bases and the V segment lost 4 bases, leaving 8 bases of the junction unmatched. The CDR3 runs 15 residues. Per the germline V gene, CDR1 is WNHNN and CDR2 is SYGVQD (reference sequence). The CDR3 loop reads CASSVNGGGANEQFF. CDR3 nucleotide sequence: TGCGCCAGCAGTGTGAATGGCGGGGGGGCTAATGAGCAGTTCTTC.

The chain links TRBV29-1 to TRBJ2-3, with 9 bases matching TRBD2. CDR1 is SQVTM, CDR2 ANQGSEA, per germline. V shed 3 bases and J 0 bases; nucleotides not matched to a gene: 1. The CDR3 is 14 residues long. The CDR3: CSVDAGGSTDTQYF. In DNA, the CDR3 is TGCAGCGTTGATGCGGGAGGGAGCACAGATACGCAGTATTTT.

The CDR3 reads CASSLNSHTQYF. The CDR3 DNA sequence: TGTGCCAGCAGTTTAAACAGCCATACGCAGTATTTT. This chain joins TRBV12-3 or TRBV12-4 and TRBJ2-3, with unresolved D. This CDR3 is 12 amino acids long. Deletions cut 2 bases from V and 7 bases from J, with 7 bases between.

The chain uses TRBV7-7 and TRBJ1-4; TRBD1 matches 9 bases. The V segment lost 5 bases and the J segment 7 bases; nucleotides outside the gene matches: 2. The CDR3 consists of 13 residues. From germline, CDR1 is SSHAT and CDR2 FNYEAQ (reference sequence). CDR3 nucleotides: TGTGCCAGCAGCCCGGACAGGGGTGAAAAACTGTTTTTT. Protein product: CASSPDRGEKLFF.

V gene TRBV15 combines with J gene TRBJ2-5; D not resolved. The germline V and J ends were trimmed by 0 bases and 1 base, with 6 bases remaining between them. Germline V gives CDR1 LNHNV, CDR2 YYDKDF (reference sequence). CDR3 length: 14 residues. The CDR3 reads CATSREQVQETQYF. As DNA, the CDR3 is TGTGCCACCAGCAGAGAGCAGGTCCAAGAGACCCAGTACTTC.

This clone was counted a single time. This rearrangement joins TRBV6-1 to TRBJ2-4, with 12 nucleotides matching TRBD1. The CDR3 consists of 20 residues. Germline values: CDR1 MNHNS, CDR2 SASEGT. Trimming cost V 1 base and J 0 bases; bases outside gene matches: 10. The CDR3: CASSEVGTGGGKVAKNIQYF. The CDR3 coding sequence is TGTGCCAGCAGTGAAGTGGGGACAGGGGGCGGTAAAGTAGCCAAAAACATTCAGTACTTC.

The CDR3 DNA sequence: TGTGCCAGCAGCGTTGGACAGGGGGTTGATCAGCCCCAGCATTTT. This codes for CASSVGQGVDQPQHF. This rearrangement joins TRBV7-9 to TRBJ1-5; TRBD1 matches at 10 bases. V was clipped by 5 bases and J by 5 bases; unmatched bases: 6. Germline V CDR1 and CDR2: SEHNR, FQNEAQ (reference sequence). The CDR3 contains 15 residues.

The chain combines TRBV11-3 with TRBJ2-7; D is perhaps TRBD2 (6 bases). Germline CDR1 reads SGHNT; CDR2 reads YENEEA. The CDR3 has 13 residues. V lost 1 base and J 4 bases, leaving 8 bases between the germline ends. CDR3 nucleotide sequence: TGTGCCAGCAGCTTAGGGACTACTTACGAGCAGTACTTC. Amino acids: CASSLGTTYEQYF. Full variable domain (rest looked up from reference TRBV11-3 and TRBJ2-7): EAGVVQSPRYKIIEKKQPVAFWCNPISGHNTLYWYLQNLGQGPELLIRYENEEAVDDSQLPKDRFSAERLKGVDSTLKIQPAELGDSAVYLCASSLGTTYEQYFGPGTRLTVT.

CDR3 sequence (DNA): TGTGCCAGCAGCCCGCAGACATCCCTCATGTCCGGGGAGCTGTTTTTT. It is translated as CASSPQTSLMSGELFF. V is TRBV7-8 and J is TRBJ2-2, with D uncertain. V was pared by 5 bases and J by 6 bases, with 19 bases between. This CDR3 is 16 amino acids long. CDR1 and CDR2 (germline): SGHVS, FQNEAQ.

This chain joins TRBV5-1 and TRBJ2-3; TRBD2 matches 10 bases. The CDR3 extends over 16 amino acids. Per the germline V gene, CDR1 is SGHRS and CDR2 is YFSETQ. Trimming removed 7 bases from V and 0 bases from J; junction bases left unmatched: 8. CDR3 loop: CASGLAGASSTDTQYF. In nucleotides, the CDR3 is TGCGCCAGCGGTCTAGCGGGGGCCTCTAGCACAGATACGCAGTATTTT.

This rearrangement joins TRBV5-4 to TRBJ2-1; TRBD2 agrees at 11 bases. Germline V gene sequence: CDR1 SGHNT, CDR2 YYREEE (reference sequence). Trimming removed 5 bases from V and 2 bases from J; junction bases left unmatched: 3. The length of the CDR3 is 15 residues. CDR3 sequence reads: CASSQTSGTYNEQFF. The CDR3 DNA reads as TGTGCCAGCAGTCAGACTAGCGGGACCTACAATGAGCAGTTCTTC.

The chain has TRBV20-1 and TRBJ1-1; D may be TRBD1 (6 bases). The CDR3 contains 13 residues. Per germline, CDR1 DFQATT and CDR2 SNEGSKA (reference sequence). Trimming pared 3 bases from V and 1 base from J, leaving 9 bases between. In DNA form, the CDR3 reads TGCAGTGCTAGTAGGGACACGAACACTGAAGCTTTCTTT. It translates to CSASRDTNTEAFF.

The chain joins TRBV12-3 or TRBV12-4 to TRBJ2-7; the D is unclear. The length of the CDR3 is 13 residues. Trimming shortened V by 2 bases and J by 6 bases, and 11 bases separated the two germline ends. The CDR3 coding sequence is TGTGCCAGCAGTTTATCGGAGAGAGGCGAGCAGTACTTC. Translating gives CASSLSERGEQYF.

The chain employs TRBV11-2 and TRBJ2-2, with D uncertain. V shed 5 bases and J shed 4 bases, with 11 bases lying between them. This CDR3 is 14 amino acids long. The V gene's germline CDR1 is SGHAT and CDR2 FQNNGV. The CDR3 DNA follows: TGTGCCAGCAGCGCAGAAAGTTTCACCGGGGAGCTGTTTTTT. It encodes CASSAESFTGELFF.

The CDR3 spells CATSDLSGVRPSEQFF. The DNA of the CDR3 is TGTGCCACCAGTGATTTATCGGGAGTAAGGCCTAGTGAGCAGTTCTTC. The chain is built from TRBV24-1 and TRBJ2-1; perhaps TRBD2 as D (6 bases). The V end lost 1 base, the J end lost 9 bases, and 18 bases lay between the germline ends. The CDR3 extends over 16 amino acids. The V gene's germline CDR1 is KGHDR and CDR2 SFDVKD.

The CDR3 sequence: CASSPGSNTGELFF. Here the CDR3 DNA reads TGTGCCAGTAGTCCCGGGTCGAACACCGGGGAGCTGTTTTTT. The J gene is TRBJ2-2, the V gene TRBV19; D ambiguous. The V gene's germline CDR1 is LNHDA and CDR2 SQIVND (reference sequence). Trimming took 5 bases from V and 0 from J, leaving 7 bases between them. CDR3 size: 14 residues.

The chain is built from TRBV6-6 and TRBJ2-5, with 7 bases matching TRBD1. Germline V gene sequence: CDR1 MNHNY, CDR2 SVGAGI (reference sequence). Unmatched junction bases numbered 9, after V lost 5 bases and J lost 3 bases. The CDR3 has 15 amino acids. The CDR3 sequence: CASSRPTGTEETQYF. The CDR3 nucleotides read TGTGCCAGCAGTAGACCTACCGGGACAGAAGAGACCCAGTACTTC.

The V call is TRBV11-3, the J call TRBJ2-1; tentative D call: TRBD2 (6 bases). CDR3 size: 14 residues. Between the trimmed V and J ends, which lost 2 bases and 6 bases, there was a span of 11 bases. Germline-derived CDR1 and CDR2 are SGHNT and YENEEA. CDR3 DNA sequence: TGTGCCAGCAGCTTAACGCAGGGAGGCAATGAGCAGTTCTTC. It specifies CASSLTQGGNEQFF.

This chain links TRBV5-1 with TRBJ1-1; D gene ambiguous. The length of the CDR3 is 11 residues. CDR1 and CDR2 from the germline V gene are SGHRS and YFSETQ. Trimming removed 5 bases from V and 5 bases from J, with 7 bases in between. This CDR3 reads CASRRETEAFF. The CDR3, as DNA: TGCGCCAGCAGGAGGGAAACTGAAGCTTTCTTT. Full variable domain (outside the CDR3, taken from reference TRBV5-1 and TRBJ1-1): KAGVTQTPRYLIKTRGQQVTLSCSPISGHRSVSWYQQTPGQGLQFLFEYFSETQRNKGNFPGRFSGRQFSNSRSEMNVSTLELGDSALYLCASRRETEAFFGQGTRLTVV.

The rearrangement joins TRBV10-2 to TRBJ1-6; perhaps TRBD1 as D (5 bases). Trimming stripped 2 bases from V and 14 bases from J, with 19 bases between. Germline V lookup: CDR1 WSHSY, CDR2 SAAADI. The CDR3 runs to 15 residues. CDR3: CASSERPGRGATLHF. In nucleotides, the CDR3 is TGCGCCAGCAGTGAGCGACCGGGACGCGGGGCCACCCTCCACTTT.

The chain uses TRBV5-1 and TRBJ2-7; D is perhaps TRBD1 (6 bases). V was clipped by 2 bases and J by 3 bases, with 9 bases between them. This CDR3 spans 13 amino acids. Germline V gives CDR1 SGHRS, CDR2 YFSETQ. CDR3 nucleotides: TGCGCCAGCAGCTTAGAGGGGGTCTACGAGCAGTACTTC. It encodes CASSLEGVYEQYF.

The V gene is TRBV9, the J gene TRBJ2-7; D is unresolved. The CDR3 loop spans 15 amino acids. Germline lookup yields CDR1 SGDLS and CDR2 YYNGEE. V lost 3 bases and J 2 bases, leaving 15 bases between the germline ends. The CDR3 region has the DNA TGTGCCAGCAGCGCCTCCGGGTCCTGGACCTACGAGCAGTACTTC. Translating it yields CASSASGSWTYEQYF.